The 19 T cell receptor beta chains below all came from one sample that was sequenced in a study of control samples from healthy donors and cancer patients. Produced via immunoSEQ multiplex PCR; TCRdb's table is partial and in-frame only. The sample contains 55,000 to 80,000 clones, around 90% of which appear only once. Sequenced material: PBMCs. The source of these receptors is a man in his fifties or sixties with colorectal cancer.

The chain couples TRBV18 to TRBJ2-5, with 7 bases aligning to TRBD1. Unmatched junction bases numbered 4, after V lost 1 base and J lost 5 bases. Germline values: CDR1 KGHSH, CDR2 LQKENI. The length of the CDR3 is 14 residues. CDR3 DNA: TGTGCCAGCTCACCACAACAGGGGCGCGAGACCCAGTACTTC. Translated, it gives CASSPQQGRETQYF.

CDR3 DNA: TGCAGCGCCGGGGACACCCCCTACGAGCAGTACTTC. It translates to CSAGDTPYEQYF. V and J are TRBV29-1 and TRBJ2-7; TRBD1 is a possible D gene (6 bases). Trimming removed 7 bases at V and 2 bases at J, with 12 bases between. CDR3 length: 12 residues. Germline values: CDR1 SQVTM, CDR2 ANQGSEA.

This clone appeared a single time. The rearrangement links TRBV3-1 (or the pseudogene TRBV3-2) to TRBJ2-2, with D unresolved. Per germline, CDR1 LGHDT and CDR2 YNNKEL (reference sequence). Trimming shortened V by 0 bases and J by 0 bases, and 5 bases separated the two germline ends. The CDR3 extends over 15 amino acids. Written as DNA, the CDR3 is TGTGCCAGCAGCCAAGATCTGACGAACACCGGGGAGCTGTTTTTT. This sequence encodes CASSQDLTNTGELFF.

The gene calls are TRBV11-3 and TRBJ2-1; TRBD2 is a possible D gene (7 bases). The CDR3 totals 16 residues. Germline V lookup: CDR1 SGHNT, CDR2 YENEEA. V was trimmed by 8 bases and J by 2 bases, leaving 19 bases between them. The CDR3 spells CASGGLLADPYNEQFF. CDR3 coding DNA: TGTGCCAGCGGGGGCCTGCTAGCGGATCCCTACAATGAGCAGTTCTTC.

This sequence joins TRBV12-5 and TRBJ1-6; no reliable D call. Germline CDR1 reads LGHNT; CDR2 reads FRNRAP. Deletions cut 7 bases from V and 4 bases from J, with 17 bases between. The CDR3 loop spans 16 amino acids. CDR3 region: CASAVARGGYNSPLHF. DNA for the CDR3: TGTGCTAGTGCCGTAGCCCGGGGTGGTTATAATTCACCCCTCCACTTT.

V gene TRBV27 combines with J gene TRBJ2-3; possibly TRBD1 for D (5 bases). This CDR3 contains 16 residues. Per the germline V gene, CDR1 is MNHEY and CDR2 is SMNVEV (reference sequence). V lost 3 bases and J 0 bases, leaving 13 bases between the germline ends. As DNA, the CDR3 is TGTGCCAGCAGTTTTCTGGCAGGGAAGAGCACAGATACGCAGTATTTT. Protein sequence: CASSFLAGKSTDTQYF.

The CDR3 reads CASSQGGGPPNTEAFF. The CDR3 coding sequence is TGTGCCAGCAGCCAAGGTGGGGGGCCGCCCAACACTGAAGCTTTCTTT. This rearrangement joins TRBV3-1 (or the pseudogene TRBV3-2) to TRBJ1-1; D is possibly TRBD1 (6 bases). Trimming cost V 1 base and J 2 bases, with 14 bases left between them. Germline CDR1 is LGHDT and CDR2 is YNNKEL (reference sequence). The length of the CDR3 is 16 residues.

CDR3: CASSGTADEKLFF. The CDR3 coding sequence is TGTGCCAGCTCAGGGACAGCCGATGAAAAACTGTTTTTT. The V call is TRBV18, the J call TRBJ1-4; 7 nucleotides line up with TRBD1. The CDR3 spans 13 residues. In germline, CDR1 is KGHSH, CDR2 LQKENI. Trimming removed 5 bases from V and 6 bases from J; junction bases left unmatched: 3. Drawing the rest from reference TRBV18 and TRBJ1-4, the complete variable domain is NAGVMQNPRHLVRRRGQEARLRCSPMKGHSHVYWYRQLPEEGLKFMVYLQKENIIDESGMPKERFSAEFPKEGPSILRIQQVVRGDSAAYFCASSGTADEKLFFGSGTQLSVL.

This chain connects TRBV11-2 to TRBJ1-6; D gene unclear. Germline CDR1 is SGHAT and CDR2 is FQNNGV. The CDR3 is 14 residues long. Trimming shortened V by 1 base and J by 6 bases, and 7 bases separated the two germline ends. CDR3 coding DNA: TGTGCCAGCAGCTTAGTCCCCCCTAATTCACCCCTCCACTTT. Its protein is CASSLVPPNSPLHF.

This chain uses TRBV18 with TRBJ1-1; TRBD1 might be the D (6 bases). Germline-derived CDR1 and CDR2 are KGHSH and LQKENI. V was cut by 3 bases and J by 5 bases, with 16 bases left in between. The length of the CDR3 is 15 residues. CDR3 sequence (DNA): TGTGCCAGCTCACCCAATGGGCAGGGGAGGACTGAAGCTTTCTTT. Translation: CASSPNGQGRTEAFF.

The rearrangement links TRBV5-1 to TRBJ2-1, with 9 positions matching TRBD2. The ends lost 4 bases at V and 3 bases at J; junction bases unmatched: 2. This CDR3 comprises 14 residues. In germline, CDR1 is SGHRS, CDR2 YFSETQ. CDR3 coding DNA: TGCGCCAGCAGCCCTAGCGGGGACTACAATGAGCAGTTCTTC. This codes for CASSPSGDYNEQFF.

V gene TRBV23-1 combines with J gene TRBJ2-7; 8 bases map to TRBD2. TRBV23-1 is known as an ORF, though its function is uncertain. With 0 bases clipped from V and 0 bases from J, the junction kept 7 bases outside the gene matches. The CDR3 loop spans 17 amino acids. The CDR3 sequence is CASSQSIAAGASYEQYF. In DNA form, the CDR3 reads TGCGCCAGCAGTCAATCGATCGCAGCGGGGGCCTCCTACGAGCAGTACTTC.

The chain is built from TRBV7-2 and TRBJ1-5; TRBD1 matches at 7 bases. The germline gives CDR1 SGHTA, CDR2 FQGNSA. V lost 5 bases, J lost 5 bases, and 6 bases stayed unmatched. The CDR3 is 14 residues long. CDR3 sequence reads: CASSPQGGDQPQHF. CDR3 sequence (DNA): TGTGCCAGCAGCCCCCAGGGGGGGGATCAGCCCCAGCATTTT.

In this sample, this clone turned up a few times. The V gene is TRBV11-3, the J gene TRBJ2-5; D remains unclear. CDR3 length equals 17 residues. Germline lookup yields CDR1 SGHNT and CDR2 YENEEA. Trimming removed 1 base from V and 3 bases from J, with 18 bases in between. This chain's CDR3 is CASSLGIAGGVEETQYF. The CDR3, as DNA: TGTGCCAGCAGCTTAGGGATCGCTGGCGGCGTCGAAGAGACCCAGTACTTC.

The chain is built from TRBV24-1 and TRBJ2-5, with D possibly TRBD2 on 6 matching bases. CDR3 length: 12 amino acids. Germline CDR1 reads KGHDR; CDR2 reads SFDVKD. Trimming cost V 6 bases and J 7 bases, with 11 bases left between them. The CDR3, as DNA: TGTGCCACCAGTCAGATGGAGGGGACCCAGTACTTC. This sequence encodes CATSQMEGTQYF.

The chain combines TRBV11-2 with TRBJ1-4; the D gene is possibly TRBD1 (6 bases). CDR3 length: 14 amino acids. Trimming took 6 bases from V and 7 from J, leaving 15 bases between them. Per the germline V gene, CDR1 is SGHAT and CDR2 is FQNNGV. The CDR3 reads CASRSHKGGEKLFF. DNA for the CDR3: TGTGCCAGCAGATCACACAAGGGGGGTGAAAAACTGTTTTTT.

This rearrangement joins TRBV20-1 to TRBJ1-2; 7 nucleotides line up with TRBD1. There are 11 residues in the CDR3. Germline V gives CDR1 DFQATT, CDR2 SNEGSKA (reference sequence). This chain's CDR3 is CSADREGGYTF. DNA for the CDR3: TGCAGCGCAGACAGGGAAGGTGGCTACACCTTC.

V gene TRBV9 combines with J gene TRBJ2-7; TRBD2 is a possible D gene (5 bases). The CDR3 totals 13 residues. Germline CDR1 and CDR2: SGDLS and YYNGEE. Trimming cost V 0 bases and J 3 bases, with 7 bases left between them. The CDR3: CASSVGSDYEQYF. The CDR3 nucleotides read TGTGCCAGCAGCGTAGGTAGCGACTACGAGCAGTACTTC.

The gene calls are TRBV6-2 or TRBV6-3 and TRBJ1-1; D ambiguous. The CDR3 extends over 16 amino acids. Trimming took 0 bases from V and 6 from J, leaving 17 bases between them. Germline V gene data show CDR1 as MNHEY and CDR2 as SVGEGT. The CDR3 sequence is CASSYSGSVPSPEAFF. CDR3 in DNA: TGTGCCAGCAGTTACTCGGGTTCAGTTCCTTCGCCTGAAGCTTTCTTT.